This T cell receptor (beta chain) was documented in a study of T cell responses to AZD1222 COVID-19 vaccine. Trimming removed 7 bases from V and 0 bases from J; junction bases left unmatched: 3. Germline loops: CDR1 LNHNV, CDR2 YYDKDF (reference sequence). The CDR3 runs 15 residues. Assay used: immunoSEQ multiplex PCR; TCRdb lists only in-frame clones, some missing. The sample lists fewer than 200,000 clones, approximately 94% occurring once. The clonotype comes from an adult who received the MenACWY meningococcal vaccine as a control. The specimen was peripheral blood, collected 28 days after the second dose of the MenACWY control vaccine. V gene TRBV15 combines with J gene TRBJ2-6; 7 nucleotides match TRBD1. The CDR3 DNA sequence: TGTGCCACCACCAGGGACAGCTCTGGGGCCAACGTCCTGACTTTC. Protein sequence: CATTRDSSGANVLTF.